A single sample gave rise to the 4 T cell receptor beta chains below, sequenced in a study of T cell responses to AZD1222 COVID-19 vaccine. This table comes from immunoSEQ multiplex PCR, and its TCRdb copy is limited to in-frame clones, with some not included. The data contain some 150,000 clones, approximately 85% of them singletons. Sequencing was performed on peripheral blood, taken on day 0 of AZD1222 vaccination. The receptors were gathered from an adult in good health.

V is TRBV27 and J is TRBJ1-2; TRBD1 matches at 11 bases. Germline-derived CDR1 and CDR2 are MNHEY and SMNVEV (reference sequence). V trimming: 6 bases; J trimming: 8 bases; junction bases outside the gene matches: 8. The CDR3 has 14 residues. This chain's CDR3 is CASRGQGASVGYTF. In DNA, the CDR3 is TGTGCCAGCAGAGGACAGGGGGCGTCGGTGGGCTACACCTTC.

V and J are TRBV5-1 and TRBJ2-1, with 9 bases identical to TRBD2. CDR3 length: 17 amino acids. V lost 3 bases to trimming and J lost 6 bases; unmatched junction nucleotides: 13. Germline CDR1 is SGHRS and CDR2 is YFSETQ. CDR3 in DNA: TGCGCCAGCAGCTGGGCCGAGCCTAGCGGGATTTTCAATGAGCAGTTCTTC. It codes for CASSWAEPSGIFNEQFF.

The chain uses TRBV5-1 and TRBJ2-5, with D tentatively TRBD1 (6 bases). The CDR3 extends over 14 amino acids. The germline V gene encodes CDR1 SGHRS and CDR2 YFSETQ. V was clipped by 2 bases and J by 0 bases, with 8 bases between them. This CDR3 is CASSLQGHQETQYF. The DNA of the CDR3 is TGCGCCAGCAGCTTACAGGGTCACCAAGAGACCCAGTACTTC.

This clone has a single count. The rearrangement joins TRBV21-1 to TRBJ1-5; the tabulated D call, TRBD1, remains unverified against the DNA. TRBV21-1 is a pseudogene. The CDR3 covers 18 residues. The CDR3 loop is CASSAPTGTGVRNQPQHF. As DNA, the CDR3 is TGTGCCAGCAGCGCCCCCACCGGGACAGGGGTACGCAATCAGCCCCAGCATTTT.